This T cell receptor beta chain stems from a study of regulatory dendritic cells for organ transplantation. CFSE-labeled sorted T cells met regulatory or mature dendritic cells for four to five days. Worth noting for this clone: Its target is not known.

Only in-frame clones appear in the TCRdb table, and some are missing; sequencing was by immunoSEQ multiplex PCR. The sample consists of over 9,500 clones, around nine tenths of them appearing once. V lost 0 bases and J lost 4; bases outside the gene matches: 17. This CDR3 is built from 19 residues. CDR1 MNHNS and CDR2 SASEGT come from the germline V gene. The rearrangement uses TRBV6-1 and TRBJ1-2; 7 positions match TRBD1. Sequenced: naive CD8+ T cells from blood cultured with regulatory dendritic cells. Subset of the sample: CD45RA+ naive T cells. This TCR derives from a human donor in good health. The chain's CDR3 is CASSEAGLGTVGWVYGYTF. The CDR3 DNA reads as TGTGCCAGCAGTGAAGCGGGGTTGGGGACAGTGGGCTGGGTCTATGGCTACACCTTC.